These T cell receptor beta chains were read from a single sample in a study of blood T cells in healthy people across ages. TCRdb reprocessed the 5' RACE reads via MiXCR and lists one record per CDR3 protein. This sample has about a million distinct CDR3 sequences, with around 48% found just once. Sample: blood. The receptors come from a man aged 25 to 40 in good health. Both conserved end residues are part of each CDR3. The D gene is left open where the match is weak. Only part of the rows carry a size: once, few, many, or a class if the clone is expanded.

DNA,CDR3,V,J,D,size
TGTGCCAGCAGCCAAGATAGCAGTTTCTATGGCTACACCTTC,CASSQDSSFYGYTF,TRBV4-2,TRBJ1-2,-,-
TGTGCCAGCAGCCAAGATCAGAGTGGGGCCAAAAACATTCAGTACTTC,CASSQDQSGAKNIQYF,TRBV4-2,TRBJ2-4,-,few
TGTGCCACCAGCAGAGGGGATCAGCCCCAGCATTTT,CATSRGDQPQHF,TRBV15,TRBJ1-5,-,-
TGCAGCGTTGAGCTGGACAGCTCCTACGAGCAGTACTTC,CSVELDSSYEQYF,TRBV29-1,TRBJ2-7,-,many
TGCAGTGCAGTCGATGGTAGCGGGGGGCAACGGTCCTACAATGAGCAGTTCTTC,CSAVDGSGGQRSYNEQFF,TRBV20-1,TRBJ2-1,TRBD2,-
TGTGCCAGCAGCTTACTTCAGGGGGCCTACGAGCAGTACTTC,CASSLLQGAYEQYF,TRBV7-8,TRBJ2-7,TRBD1,many
TGTGCCAGCTCACCGACAGTCAAGGGGCCGGGCTACACCTTC,CASSPTVKGPGYTF,TRBV18,TRBJ1-2,-,few
TGTGCCAGCAGTTTACCCGTAGCGGGGGCTTACGAGCAGTACTTC,CASSLPVAGAYEQYF,TRBV28,TRBJ2-7,TRBD2,-
TGTGCCAGCAGCTTGCAAATAGCGGTAGAGAATGAGCAGTTCTTC,CASSLQIAVENEQFF,TRBV7-9,TRBJ2-1,-,few
TGTGCCAGCAGTTCTGCCCGGGTACGAGCAGATACGCAGTATTTT,CASSSARVRADTQYF,TRBV28,TRBJ2-3,-,-
TGTGCCAGCAGCTTACGACAGGGGGCGCATTATGGCTACACCTTC,CASSLRQGAHYGYTF,TRBV21-1,TRBJ1-2,-,-
TGTGCCAGCATGCAACTAGGGCAGACCCAGTACTTC,CASMQLGQTQYF,TRBV12-3/TRBV12-4,TRBJ2-5,-,-
TGTGCCAGCAGTTTACTGGCGTACCAAGAGACCCAGTACTTC,CASSLLAYQETQYF,TRBV28,TRBJ2-5,-,-
TGCAGTGCTAGAGATCCGGCAGGAGCATACAATGAGCGGTTCTTC,CSARDPAGAYNERFF,TRBV20-1,TRBJ2-1,-,-
TGTGCCAGCAGTGCGGGGTCAGATACGCAGTATTTT,CASSAGSDTQYF,TRBV2,TRBJ2-3,-,few
TGCAGCGTTGAAGTAGTGCAGGGCGCTGAAGCTTTCTTT,CSVEVVQGAEAFF,TRBV29-1,TRBJ1-1,-,-
TGCAGCGCCACTCCCGGGACAGGGGATGAAAAACTGTTTTTT,CSATPGTGDEKLFF,TRBV29-1,TRBJ1-4,TRBD1,-
TGTGCCAGCAGTCTCACAGGGGATGTGAGGTCGGCTTTCTTT,CASSLTGDVRSAFF,TRBV6-5,TRBJ1-1,TRBD1,-
TGTGCCAGCAGCTACACAGGAAGTGTACATACGCAGTATTTT,CASSYTGSVHTQYF,TRBV7-2,TRBJ2-3,-,few
TGTGCCAGCAGTTACTGGGATCGGGGTGCAGATACGCAGTATTTT,CASSYWDRGADTQYF,TRBV6-2/TRBV6-3,TRBJ2-3,-,-
TGTGCCAGCAGCCAGGATAGGACTAGCGGGGCCTACGAGCAGTACTTC,CASSQDRTSGAYEQYF,TRBV4-2,TRBJ2-7,TRBD2,few
TGTGCCAGCAGTTACTCCTCGGGAGTAGGGAGACCAAACACTGAAGCTTTCTTT,CASSYSSGVGRPNTEAFF,TRBV6-5,TRBJ1-1,-,-
TGTGTCAGCAGTTCCCTAGCGGGAAAAGAGACCCAGTACTTC,CVSSSLAGKETQYF,TRBV12-3/TRBV12-4,TRBJ2-5,TRBD2,-
TGTGCCAGCAGCCAAGAGGGAGGACTTAACTACAATGAGCAGTTCTTC,CASSQEGGLNYNEQFF,TRBV4-2,TRBJ2-1,-,few
TGTGCCACCAGCTTCGGGTCAAGCACAGATACGCAGTATTTT,CATSFGSSTDTQYF,TRBV15,TRBJ2-3,-,few
TGCAGCGTTCTCTCTCCGCAAGGTATTAGGGAGACCCAGTACTTC,CSVLSPQGIRETQYF,TRBV29-1,TRBJ2-5,-,-
TGTGCCAGCAGCCCCCCGGGACAGACGTCCTACGAGCAGTACTTC,CASSPPGQTSYEQYF,TRBV12-3/TRBV12-4,TRBJ2-7,TRBD1,few
TGTGCCAGCAGTTACTCAGCTGGTGGATCTAAAGAGCAGTACTTC,CASSYSAGGSKEQYF,TRBV6-5,TRBJ2-7,-,once
TGCGCCAGCAGCCAGACATCCATGAACACTGAAGCTTTCTTT,CASSQTSMNTEAFF,TRBV5-1,TRBJ1-1,-,few
TGTGCCAGCAGTGTGAGAGCGGGGGGGCCCAAAAACATTCAGTACTTC,CASSVRAGGPKNIQYF,TRBV27,TRBJ2-4,TRBD2,-
TGCGCCAGCATGCCCGGGCGGGACTCCTACGAGCAGTACTTC,CASMPGRDSYEQYF,TRBV4-1,TRBJ2-7,-,-
TGTGCCACCGAACCGGGACAGGGACACCATGGCTACACCTTC,CATEPGQGHHGYTF,TRBV6-4,TRBJ1-2,TRBD1,-
TGTGCCAGCACCCAGGGACAGGTCGGGTCCTACGAGCAGTACTTC,CASTQGQVGSYEQYF,TRBV6-5,TRBJ2-7,TRBD1,-
TGTGCCACCCAAGCCGGGGGCAGGGACACTGAAGCTTTCTTT,CATQAGGRDTEAFF,TRBV6-5,TRBJ1-1,-,-
TGCGCCAGCAGCCCGAGTTGGGGAGGGGAAAGTGAGCAGTTCTTC,CASSPSWGGESEQFF,TRBV5-1,TRBJ2-1,TRBD2,few
TGTGCCAGCAGTAAGGAACAGGGGCCCTACGAGCAGTACTTC,CASSKEQGPYEQYF,TRBV6-1,TRBJ2-7,TRBD1,few
TGTGCCCCCAGTGATTTTGCAGGCTACGAGCAGTACTTC,CAPSDFAGYEQYF,TRBV24-1,TRBJ2-7,-,-
TGTGCCAGCGGGGACAGGGGCACAGATACGAAGTATTTT,CASGDRGTDTKYF,TRBV6-7,TRBJ2-3,TRBD1,-
TGCAGTGCTAGGGGGGGGGCCAACTATGGCTACACCTTC,CSARGGANYGYTF,TRBV20-1,TRBJ1-2,-,-
TGTGCCAGCAGCTTAGCCGTTTGGCAGGGAGAAGATGCTAACTATGGCTACACCTTC,CASSLAVWQGEDANYGYTF,TRBV7-9,TRBJ1-2,-,few
TGCAGCAGCGGGACTAGCGGGGCGCAGGAGCAGTTCTTC,CSSGTSGAQEQFF,TRBV29-1,TRBJ2-1,TRBD2,many
TGCGCCAGCAGCTCATCCAAAAGCGGCTACGAGCAGTACTTC,CASSSSKSGYEQYF,TRBV5-1,TRBJ2-7,-,-
TGTGCCAGCCGACCGACCGGGGACTATGGCTACACCTTC,CASRPTGDYGYTF,TRBV28,TRBJ1-2,-,few
TGTGCCAGCAGTTTGGGACAGGGTTCCCAAGAGACCCAGTACTTC,CASSLGQGSQETQYF,TRBV12-3/TRBV12-4,TRBJ2-5,TRBD1,few
TGTGCCACCAGCAGAGAAGTGAATAGCAATCAGCCCCAGCATTTT,CATSREVNSNQPQHF,TRBV15,TRBJ1-5,-,few
TGCGCCAGCAGCCCGGGACAGGGTTATTCGGAGACCCAGTACTTC,CASSPGQGYSETQYF,TRBV4-3,TRBJ2-5,TRBD1,few
TGTGCCAGCACCCTGGGGGCGAAACTGTTTTTT,CASTLGAKLFF,TRBV28,TRBJ1-4,-,-
TGCAGCGTCCCGGGACAGGGATCGGGCTACACCTTC,CSVPGQGSGYTF,TRBV29-1,TRBJ1-2,TRBD1,-
TGTGCCAGCAGCTTCGATCTAGCGTCAGATACGCAGTATTTT,CASSFDLASDTQYF,TRBV11-3,TRBJ2-3,-,few
TGTGCCACGTCAGCTTACACTGAAGCTTTCTTT,CATSAYTEAFF,TRBV15,TRBJ1-1,-,-